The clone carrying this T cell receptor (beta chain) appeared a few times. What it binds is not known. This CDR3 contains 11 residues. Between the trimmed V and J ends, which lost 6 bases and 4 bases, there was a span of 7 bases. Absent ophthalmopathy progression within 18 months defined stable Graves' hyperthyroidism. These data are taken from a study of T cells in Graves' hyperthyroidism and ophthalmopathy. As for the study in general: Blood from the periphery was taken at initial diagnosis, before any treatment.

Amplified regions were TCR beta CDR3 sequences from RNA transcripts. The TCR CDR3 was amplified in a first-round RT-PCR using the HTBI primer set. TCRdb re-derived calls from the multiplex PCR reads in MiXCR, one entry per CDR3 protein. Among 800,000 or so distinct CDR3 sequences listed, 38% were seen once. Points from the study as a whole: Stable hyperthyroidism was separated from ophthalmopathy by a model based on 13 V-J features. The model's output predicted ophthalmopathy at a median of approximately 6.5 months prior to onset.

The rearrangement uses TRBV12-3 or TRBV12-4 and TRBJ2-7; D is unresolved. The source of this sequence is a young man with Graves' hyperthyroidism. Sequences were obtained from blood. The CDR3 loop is CASSHYYEQYF. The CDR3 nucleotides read TGTGCCAGCAGCCACTATTACGAGCAGTACTTC.